These 19 T cell receptor beta chains originate from one sample sequenced in a study of quantifying T cell responses using KT2 cells. Across the whole study: TCR alpha and beta constant-region primers primed reverse transcription of RNA.

A single-stranded UMI oligo with SP2 sequence was ligated to cDNA 3' ends. An equimolar mix of RC1.1 and RC1.2 primed the beta chain across TRBC1 and TRBC2. TCRdb used MiXCR to reprocess the UMI-ligation and nested PCR reads, holding one entry per CDR3 protein. In the table there are around 56,000 distinct CDR3 sequences, around 12% of which are singletons. The sample consisted of PBMCs spiked with cells of the T cell clone KT2. All receptors derive from a human donor.

The CDR3 DNA sequence: TGTGCCAGCAGCCCACGGACTAGCGGTGAGACCCAGTACTTC. Amino acids: CASSPRTSGETQYF. The genes are TRBV4-2 and TRBJ2-5; 10 bases fit TRBD2. The J segment lost 5 bases and the V segment lost 4 bases, leaving 4 bases of the junction unmatched. The CDR3 has 14 residues. The germline gives CDR1 LGHNA, CDR2 YNFKEQ.

V is TRBV19 and J is TRBJ2-1; TRBD2 matches at 7 bases. The ends lost 3 bases at V and 8 bases at J; junction bases unmatched: 7. Germline V gene sequence: CDR1 LNHDA, CDR2 SQIVND (reference sequence). This CDR3 has 14 residues. CDR3 DNA: TGTGCCAGTAGTATCAGACTAGCCAGCGATGAGCAGTTCTTC. Protein sequence: CASSIRLASDEQFF.

The chain links TRBV20-1 to TRBJ2-7, with a possible D match to TRBD1 (6 bases). The CDR3 sequence is 13 residues long. Germline V gene sequence: CDR1 DFQATT, CDR2 SNEGSKA (reference sequence). With 3 bases removed from V and 3 bases from J, the gap between germline ends came to 12 bases. In DNA form, the CDR3 reads TGCAGTGCTAGTGGGACAAACTTCTACGAGCAGTACTTC. Its protein is CSASGTNFYEQYF.

This clonotype has a handful of counts. V is TRBV2 and J is TRBJ2-4; tentatively, D is TRBD1 or TRBD2 (5 bases each). V was trimmed by 7 bases and J by 0 bases, leaving 13 bases between them. Germline CDR1 is SNHLY and CDR2 is FYNNEI. The CDR3 is 15 residues long. This CDR3 reads CASKGTELAKNIQYF. CDR3 in DNA: TGTGCCAGCAAAGGGACGGAGCTAGCCAAAAACATTCAGTACTTC. The full variable domain, its missing parts supplied by reference TRBV2 and TRBJ2-4, is EPEVTQTPSHQVTQMGQEVILRCVPISNHLYFYWYRQILGQKVEFLVSFYNNEISEKSEIFDDQFSVERPDGSNFTLKIRSTKLEDSAMYFCASKGTELAKNIQYFGAGTRLSVL.

Ten or more counts support this clonotype. This CDR3 is CASSLEGNLNQPQHF. The CDR3 DNA follows: TGTGCCAGCAGCTTAGAAGGGAACCTCAATCAGCCCCAGCATTTT. The chain is built from TRBV7-9 and TRBJ1-5; the D is unclear. Trimming took off 1 base at V and 3 bases at J, with 10 bases between the two ends. Germline lookup yields CDR1 SEHNR and CDR2 FQNEAQ (reference sequence). This CDR3 is 15 amino acids long.

This clonotype was recorded a few times. This chain uses TRBV2 with TRBJ1-2; 8 nucleotides match TRBD1. This CDR3 is 13 amino acids long. Per germline, CDR1 SNHLY and CDR2 FYNNEI. The V gene end was trimmed by 6 bases and the J gene end by 8 bases; junction bases not matched to a gene: 8. The CDR3 bases are TGTGCCAGCAGACAGACAGGGGAAAGCGGCTACACCTTC. The encoded protein is CASRQTGESGYTF. Together with reference TRBV2 and TRBJ1-2, the CDR3 gives the full variable domain: EPEVTQTPSHQVTQMGQEVILRCVPISNHLYFYWYRQILGQKVEFLVSFYNNEISEKSEIFDDQFSVERPDGSNFTLKIRSTKLEDSAMYFCASRQTGESGYTFGSGTRLTVV.

This clonotype showed up just a few times. The chain combines TRBV6-6 with TRBJ2-3; TRBD2 matches 10 bases. V shed 7 bases and J 4 bases; nucleotides not matched to a gene: 14. The germline V gene has CDR1 MNHNY and CDR2 SVGAGI (reference sequence). This CDR3 has 17 residues. CDR3 sequence: CASKRTSGDKKADTQYF. The CDR3 nucleotides read TGTGCCAGCAAAAGGACTAGCGGAGACAAAAAGGCAGATACGCAGTATTTT.

This clonotype appeared a few times. The chain joins TRBV2 to TRBJ2-1; TRBD2 aligns across 13 bases. The CDR3 contains 15 residues. Germline assignment: CDR1 SNHLY and CDR2 FYNNEI. V shed 8 bases, J shed 6 bases, and the junction held 7 bases outside the gene matches. In DNA form, the CDR3 reads TGTGCCAGCGGCCGAGGGACTAGCGGGATCAATGAGCAGTTCTTC. Translation gives CASGRGTSGINEQFF.

The chain recombines TRBV7-2 with TRBJ2-5; 9 bases are a match to TRBD1. The CDR3 spans 15 residues. Germline V lookup: CDR1 SGHTA, CDR2 FQGNSA. V was clipped by 5 bases and J by 5 bases; unmatched bases: 9. CDR3 in DNA: TGTGCCAGCAGCCCTATACAGGGGGCAGGGGAGACCCAGTACTTC. The encoded protein is CASSPIQGAGETQYF. Based on the CDR3 plus reference TRBV7-2 and TRBJ2-5, the full variable domain is GAGVSQSPSNKVTEKGKDVELRCDPISGHTALYWYRQSLGQGLEFLIYFQGNSAPDKSGLPSDRFSAERTGGSVSTLTIQRTQQEDSAVYLCASSPIQGAGETQYFGPGTRLLVL.

This clonotype was observed a handful of times. The rearrangement uses TRBV2 and TRBJ2-3, with D unclear. CDR1 is SNHLY and CDR2 is FYNNEI in the germline V gene. This CDR3 contains 13 residues. V lost 5 bases and J lost 6, with 12 bases in between. This CDR3 is CASSFGLGDTQYF. For the CDR3, the DNA is TGTGCCAGCAGTTTTGGCTTGGGGGATACGCAGTATTTT.

This rearrangement joins TRBV4-2 to TRBJ2-1, with D tentatively TRBD1 or TRBD2 (7 bases each). V lost 4 bases to trimming and J lost 2 bases, with 18 bases between them. CDR1 LGHNA and CDR2 YNFKEQ come from the germline V gene. The length of the CDR3 is 17 residues. The CDR3 loop is CASSRLGEGAPYNEQFF. The DNA for the CDR3 is TGTGCCAGCAGCCGCCTGGGGGAGGGGGCGCCCTACAATGAGCAGTTCTTC.

Many counts were recorded for this clonotype. V is TRBV6-2 or TRBV6-3 and J is TRBJ2-2, with a tentative D call TRBD1 (5 bases). This CDR3 is 14 amino acids long. V was shortened by 4 bases and J by 4 bases, with 10 bases between the two germline ends. CDR1 is MNHEY and CDR2 is SVGEGT in the germline V gene. The chain's CDR3 is CASSWGGSTGELFF. For the CDR3, the DNA is TGTGCCAGCAGTTGGGGCGGAAGCACCGGGGAGCTGTTTTTT.

As to this clonotype: Its ends do not fully match the called genes, so a read error is possible. The chain links TRBV24-1 to TRBJ1-5; 7 nucleotides match TRBD1. The CDR3 is 17 residues long. Germline V CDR1 and CDR2: KGHDR, SFDVKD. CDR3: CATSDPRDSPNNQTQHF. For the CDR3, the DNA is TGTGCCACCAGTGATCCCCGGGACAGCCCGAACAATCAGACCCAGCATTTT.

The V call is TRBV7-9, the J call TRBJ1-1; D ambiguous. The CDR3 has 12 residues. V lost 4 bases and J lost 8, with 11 bases in between. Germline V CDR1 and CDR2: SEHNR, FQNEAQ (reference sequence). CDR3 protein: CASSWGAPEAFF. The CDR3 DNA reads as TGTGCCAGCAGCTGGGGAGCGCCCGAAGCTTTCTTT. Drawing the rest from reference TRBV7-9 and TRBJ1-1, the complete variable domain is DTGVSQNPRHKITKRGQNVTFRCDPISEHNRLYWYRQTLGQGPEFLTYFQNEAQLEKSRLLSDRFSAERPKGSFSTLEIQRTEQGDSAMYLCASSWGAPEAFFGQGTRLTVV.

This chain links TRBV20-1 with TRBJ1-1, with 7 bases lining up with TRBD1. Unmatched junction bases numbered 9, after V lost 2 bases and J lost 3 bases. This CDR3 spans 15 amino acids. Germline V gives CDR1 DFQATT, CDR2 SNEGSKA (reference sequence). CDR3 sequence (DNA): TGCAGTGCTAGAAATCCGGCAGGGGGTGACACTGAAGCTTTCTTT. It translates to CSARNPAGGDTEAFF.

This clonotype was picked up a small number of times. This sequence joins TRBV6-5 and TRBJ1-6; possible D gene TRBD1, 6 bases. Germline-derived CDR1 and CDR2 are MNHEY and SVGAGI. Trimming shortened V by 4 bases and J by 4 bases, and 11 bases separated the two germline ends. CDR3 length: 15 amino acids. The DNA for the CDR3 is TGTGCCAGCAGTTCACCGACAGGTTATAATTCACCCCTCCACTTT. Amino acids: CASSSPTGYNSPLHF.

This clonotype was detected a few times. This sequence joins TRBV5-1 and TRBJ2-7; D not resolved. The V and J ends lost 4 bases and 9 bases respectively, with 17 bases between them. In germline, CDR1 is SGHRS, CDR2 YFSETQ. This CDR3 region has 13 residues. This chain's CDR3 is CASSINGHGAQYF. The DNA of the CDR3 is TGCGCCAGCAGCATCAACGGCCACGGAGCGCAGTACTTC.

Only a few counts were recorded for this clonotype. V gene TRBV14 combines with J gene TRBJ2-3; D gene unclear. V gave up 1 base and J gave up 2 bases, with 7 bases separating them. CDR3 length equals 14 residues. Germline CDR1 SGHDN, CDR2 FVKESK. CDR3 DNA: TGTGCCAGCAGCCAAGTCGTGGACACAGATACGCAGTATTTT. This translates into CASSQVVDTDTQYF.

The chain joins TRBV5-1 to TRBJ1-1; tentative D call: TRBD1 (5 bases). Deletions cut 2 bases from V and 3 bases from J, with 11 bases between. Germline loops: CDR1 SGHRS, CDR2 YFSETQ. The CDR3 covers 14 residues. For the CDR3, the DNA is TGCGCCAGCAGCTTTCAAGGGGCCTACACTGAAGCTTTCTTT. Amino acid sequence: CASSFQGAYTEAFF.